This T cell receptor (beta chain) is drawn from a study of cytotoxic CD8 clonotypes in ibrutinib-treated CLL. Across the whole study: Samples averaged approximately 250,000 productive templates and just under 95,000 productive rearrangements.

Study-wide findings and caveats: Having risen at ibrutinib response, clonality had fallen back toward baseline by progression.

With sequencing, the targeted depth ranged from 1 in 200,000 to 1 in 1 million T cells. TCRdb keeps only in-frame clones here, not all; method: immunoSEQ multiplex PCR. The data show fewer than 70,000 clones, with less than 75% seen just once and around 43% held by the top ten. V lost 2 bases to trimming and J lost 5 bases, with 6 bases between them. CDR1 is MDHEN, CDR2 SYDVKM, per germline. The CDR3 length is 12 residues. On this clone: The antigen is undetermined.

The sample in question was PBMCs, obtained after 12 months of ibrutinib treatment. The chain uses TRBV28 and TRBJ2-5; D is ambiguous. This sequence was found in a human donor with chronic lymphocytic leukemia. The CDR3 here is CASSLTRETQYF. In nucleotides, the CDR3 is TGTGCCAGCAGTTTAACCCGTGAGACCCAGTACTTC.